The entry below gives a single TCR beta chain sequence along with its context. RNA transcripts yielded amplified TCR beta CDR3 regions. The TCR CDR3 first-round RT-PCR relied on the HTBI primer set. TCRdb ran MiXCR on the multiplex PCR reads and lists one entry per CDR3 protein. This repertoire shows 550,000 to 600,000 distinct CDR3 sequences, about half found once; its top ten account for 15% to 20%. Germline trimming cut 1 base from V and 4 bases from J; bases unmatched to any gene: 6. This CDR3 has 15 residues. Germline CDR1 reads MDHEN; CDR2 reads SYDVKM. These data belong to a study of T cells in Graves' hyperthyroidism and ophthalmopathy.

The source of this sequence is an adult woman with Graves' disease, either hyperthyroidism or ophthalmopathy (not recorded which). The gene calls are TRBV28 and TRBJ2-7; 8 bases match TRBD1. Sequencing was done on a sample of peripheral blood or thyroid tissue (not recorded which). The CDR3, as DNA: TGTGCCAGCAGTTTATATGGGACAGGTTTTTACGAGCAGTACTTC. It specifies CASSLYGTGFYEQYF.